One and the same sample provided the 23 T cell receptor beta chains below, sequenced in a study of blood T cell repertoires in COVID-19. Profiled with immunoSEQ multiplex PCR; TCRdb holds only in-frame clones, not every one. The sample includes fewer than 300,000 clones, 70% to 90% of them seen just once. The specimen was peripheral blood. The receptors were sampled from a woman aged 40 to 50 who had recovered from COVID-19.

This clone was seen a handful of times. The chain carries TRBV23-1 and TRBJ2-1; D is uncertain. TRBV23-1 is an ORF, with its function uncertain. The CDR3 extends over 14 amino acids. Trimming stripped 0 bases from V and 4 bases from J, with 7 bases between. The CDR3 DNA reads as TGCGCCAGCAGTCAATCGTTGAGTTACAATGAGCAGTTCTTC. Amino acid sequence: CASSQSLSYNEQFF.

This chain joins TRBV30 and TRBJ2-1; D gene unclear. The V gene lost 3 bases and the J gene lost 5 bases, with 11 bases spanning the gap. This CDR3 is built from 13 residues. In germline, CDR1 is GTSNPN, CDR2 SVGIG (reference sequence). Here the CDR3 reads CAWSTNAHNEQFF. In DNA form, the CDR3 reads TGTGCCTGGAGCACAAACGCCCACAATGAGCAGTTCTTC.

This chain connects TRBV19 to TRBJ1-5; no clear D. Trimming cost V 1 base and J 7 bases, with 14 bases left between them. The CDR3 covers 15 residues. Per the germline V gene, CDR1 is LNHDA and CDR2 is SQIVND (reference sequence). The CDR3: CASSIGGGPSQPQHF. The CDR3 DNA is TGTGCCAGTAGTATAGGTGGAGGGCCCAGCCAGCCCCAGCATTTT.

This clone was seen a few times. This chain connects TRBV24-1 to TRBJ2-2; D is perhaps TRBD1 (6 bases). This CDR3 is 15 amino acids long. The germline V gene encodes CDR1 KGHDR and CDR2 SFDVKD. The V end was cut by 2 bases, the J end by 4 bases, with 10 bases between. CDR3 sequence reads: CATSDSHRVTGELFF. CDR3 sequence (DNA): TGTGCCACCAGTGATTCCCACAGGGTCACCGGGGAGCTGTTTTTT.

V and J are TRBV6-6 and TRBJ2-7; D is ambiguous. The ends were cut back, 10 bases at V and 7 bases at J, with 17 bases in the middle. CDR1 MNHNY and CDR2 SVGAGI come from the germline V gene (reference sequence). The CDR3 totals 12 residues. This CDR3 is CATSRTSGEQYF. CDR3 coding DNA: TGTGCCACCAGCCGAACGTCCGGGGAGCAGTACTTC.

As to this clone: At one of its ends the junction is not consistent with the germline gene, which may arise from a read error. This chain links TRBV7-7 with TRBJ1-1; D possibly corresponds to TRBD1 (5 bases). Per germline, CDR1 SSHAT and CDR2 FNYEAQ (reference sequence). The CDR3 extends over 13 amino acids. The CDR3 bases are TGTGCTAGCAGCGCCGACAGGAACACTGAAGCTTTCTTT. This encodes CASSADRNTEAFF.

The genes are TRBV6-2 or TRBV6-3 and TRBJ1-5, with D unresolved. Germline assignment: CDR1 MNHEY and CDR2 SVGEGT. This CDR3 is 14 amino acids long. Trimming removed 4 bases from V and 4 bases from J, with 11 bases in between. CDR3 sequence: CASSSAGDNQPQHF. The CDR3 region has the DNA TGTGCCAGCAGTTCGGCCGGGGATAATCAGCCCCAGCATTTT.

The rearrangement joins TRBV19 to TRBJ1-1, with TRBD1 matching over 7 bases. CDR1 and CDR2 (germline): LNHDA, SQIVND (reference sequence). This CDR3 has 15 residues. J lost 4 bases, V lost 1 base, and 6 bases had no gene match. The CDR3 nucleotides are TGTGCCAGTAGTATAGGCGCAGGGGGGACCACTGAAGCTTTCTTT. Protein: CASSIGAGGTTEAFF.

V and J are TRBV18 and TRBJ2-7; D possibly corresponds to TRBD2 (6 bases). CDR3 length equals 15 residues. Trimming cost V 1 base and J 2 bases, with 12 bases left between them. Germline-derived CDR1 and CDR2 are KGHSH and LQKENI. This CDR3 reads CASSPLQGGTYEQYF. DNA of the CDR3: TGTGCCAGCTCACCACTGCAGGGAGGAACCTACGAGCAGTACTTC.

V usage is TRBV29-1 and J usage is TRBJ1-4; D remains unclear. The V gene's germline CDR1 is SQVTM and CDR2 ANQGSEA. This CDR3 comprises 11 residues. The ends were cut back, 6 bases at V and 8 bases at J, with 10 bases in the middle. The CDR3: CSVSAREKLFF. The CDR3 DNA reads TGCAGCGTCTCCGCCCGGGAAAAACTGTTTTTT. The full variable domain, its missing parts supplied by reference TRBV29-1 and TRBJ1-4, is SAVISQKPSRDICQRGTSLTIQCQVDSQVTMMFWYRQQPGQSLTLIATANQGSEATYESGFVIDKFPISRPNLTFSTLTVSNMSPEDSSIYLCSVSAREKLFFGSGTQLSVL.

The genes are TRBV19 and TRBJ2-1; TRBD2 is a possible D gene (5 bases). CDR3 length: 14 amino acids. Deletions cut 3 bases from V and 12 bases from J, with 18 bases between. Looked up from germline, CDR1 is LNHDA and CDR2 is SQIVND (reference sequence). The CDR3 here is CASSMAPTLGSQFF. The CDR3 nucleotides read TGTGCCAGTAGTATGGCCCCAACACTAGGTTCGCAGTTCTTC.

J is TRBJ1-3 and V is TRBV11-2; D perhaps matches TRBD1 (5 bases). The V gene's germline CDR1 is SGHAT and CDR2 FQNNGV. V lost 0 bases to trimming and J lost 4 bases, with 10 bases between them. The CDR3 runs 15 residues. The CDR3 is CASSLDWGVGNTIYF. In nucleotides, the CDR3 is TGTGCCAGCAGCTTAGATTGGGGGGTCGGAAACACCATATATTTT.

The gene calls are TRBV9 and TRBJ1-1, with TRBD1 as a possible D gene (5 bases). Deletions cut 2 bases from V and 1 base from J, with 12 bases between. Germline CDR1 reads SGDLS; CDR2 reads YYNGEE. This CDR3 contains 15 residues. The CDR3 nucleotides read TGTGCCAGCAGCGTGGGGCGGAGTCCGAACACTGAAGCTTTCTTT. Translating gives CASSVGRSPNTEAFF.

The gene calls are TRBV18 and TRBJ2-7; D not resolved. The CDR3 spans 15 residues. V lost 2 bases to trimming and J lost 4 bases, with 15 bases between them. Looked up from germline, CDR1 is KGHSH and CDR2 is LQKENI. The CDR3 loop reads CASSPAGPLRYEQYF. CDR3 nucleotide sequence: TGTGCCAGCTCACCAGCAGGCCCCCTCCGGTACGAGCAGTACTTC.

The chain couples TRBV18 to TRBJ1-5; 7 bases line up with TRBD1. The CDR3 sequence is 14 residues long. Germline V gives CDR1 KGHSH, CDR2 LQKENI. Trimming removed 4 bases from V and 9 bases from J; junction bases left unmatched: 9. CDR3 residues: CASSLDRATAPQHF. Written as DNA, the CDR3 is TGTGCCAGCTCACTCGACAGGGCGACGGCGCCCCAGCATTTT.

The genes are TRBV5-6 and TRBJ2-3; 10 bases map to TRBD2. V dropped 2 bases and J dropped 8; count of bases not matched to a gene: 20. The germline V gene encodes CDR1 SGHDT and CDR2 YYEEEE. CDR3 length: 19 amino acids. The CDR3 coding sequence is TGTGCCAGCAGCTTCCTTACCCCTAGCGGGAGCCCGCCTAGGGGTACGCAGTATTTT. Its protein is CASSFLTPSGSPPRGTQYF. The variable domain in full, completed from reference TRBV5-6 and TRBJ2-3, reads DAGVTQSPTHLIKTRGQQVTLRCSPKSGHDTVSWYQQALGQGPQFIFQYYEEEERQRGNFPDRFSGHQFPNYSSELNVNALLLGDSALYLCASSFLTPSGSPPRGTQYFGPGTRLTVL.

The chain employs TRBV6-2 or TRBV6-3 and TRBJ2-1; D unclear. This CDR3 is built from 12 residues. V lost 0 bases to trimming and J lost 9 bases, with 6 bases between them. The V gene's germline CDR1 is MNHEY and CDR2 SVGEGT. This CDR3 reads CASSYSTGEQFF. DNA for the CDR3: TGTGCCAGCAGTTACTCGACGGGTGAGCAGTTCTTC.

This clone was observed once. The chain couples TRBV30 to TRBJ2-5; 16 bases are shared with TRBD2. This CDR3 spans 16 amino acids. The V gene's germline CDR1 is GTSNPN and CDR2 SVGIG (reference sequence). With 2 bases clipped from V and 5 bases from J, the junction kept 5 bases outside the gene matches. CDR3: CAWSPPGLAGGETQYF. The CDR3 DNA reads as TGTGCCTGGAGTCCACCGGGACTAGCGGGAGGGGAGACCCAGTACTTC.

The chain uses TRBV7-2 and TRBJ1-1; weak D call: TRBD1 (5 bases). The germline V and J ends were trimmed by 2 bases and 1 base, with 8 bases remaining between them. Germline V lookup: CDR1 SGHTA, CDR2 FQGNSA. This CDR3 comprises 14 residues. CDR3 protein: CASSLSGQNTEAFF. CDR3 in DNA: TGTGCCAGCAGCTTATCAGGACAGAACACTGAAGCTTTCTTT.

The chain joins TRBV30 to TRBJ2-3; possible D gene TRBD2, 6 bases. CDR3 size: 15 residues. Deletions cut 0 bases from V and 10 bases from J, with 20 bases between. Germline V gives CDR1 GTSNPN, CDR2 SVGIG (reference sequence). As DNA, the CDR3 is TGTGCCTGGAGTGTGGCCGGGGTGGGGGGTCTGTCGCAGTATTTT. It encodes CAWSVAGVGGLSQYF. The full variable domain, in which reference TRBV30 and TRBJ2-3 provide the parts outside the CDR3, is SQTIHQWPATLVQPVGSPLSLECTVEGTSNPNLYWYRQAAGRGLQLLFYSVGIGQISSEVPQNLSASRPQDRQFILSSKKLLLSDSGFYLCAWSVAGVGGLSQYFGPGTRLTVL.

The chain couples TRBV19 to TRBJ1-5, with D perhaps TRBD1 (6 bases). Between the trimmed V and J ends, which lost 3 bases and 6 bases, there was a span of 15 bases. Germline lookup yields CDR1 LNHDA and CDR2 SQIVND (reference sequence). This CDR3 comprises 15 residues. This chain's CDR3 is CASSMGGTTGQPQHF. CDR3 DNA: TGTGCCAGTAGTATGGGGGGGACGACAGGTCAGCCCCAGCATTTT.

The chain's CDR3 is CSAGGATEAFF. The DNA for the CDR3 is TGCAGTGCTGGGGGGGCCACTGAAGCTTTCTTT. The chain combines TRBV20-1 with TRBJ1-1; tentative D call: TRBD1 (6 bases). The CDR3 runs 11 residues. V dropped 5 bases and J dropped 4 bases, with 8 bases sitting between them. CDR1 and CDR2 (germline): DFQATT, SNEGSKA (reference sequence).

The genes are TRBV30 and TRBJ2-1; TRBD1 aligns across 7 bases. With V trimmed by 3 bases and J by 1 base, 9 bases remained unmatched. Germline loops: CDR1 GTSNPN, CDR2 SVGIG (reference sequence). The CDR3 consists of 16 residues. Written as DNA, the CDR3 is TGTGCCTGGAGGAGGGGGCAATCCCTTTCCTACAATGAGCAGTTCTTC. Protein product: CAWRRGQSLSYNEQFF.